The rows below give T cell receptor beta chains drawn from one sample of a study of blood T cell repertoires in COVID-19. Assay: immunoSEQ multiplex PCR; the TCRdb copy retains only in-frame clones and omits some. This sample has 200,000 to 250,000 clones; roughly 90% occur once, and the top ten carry 3% to 3.5%. Sequenced sample: PBMCs or T cells enriched from blood (not recorded which). Source of these receptors: a woman aged 45-65 years in a cohort exposed to, infected with or recovered from COVID-19 (not recorded which). Both conserved end residues are part of each CDR3. D genes are given only for firm matches.

d_gene: NA; v_gene: TRBV7-3; j_gene: TRBJ2-2; CDR3aa: CASSFYGGNTGELFF
d_gene: NA; v_gene: TRBV5-1; j_gene: TRBJ2-3; CDR3aa: CASSLAKPSTDTQYF
d_gene: NA; v_gene: TRBV18; j_gene: TRBJ2-1; CDR3aa: CASCRDTGHNEQFF
d_gene: TRBD2; v_gene: TRBV7-2; j_gene: TRBJ2-7; CDR3aa: CASSLGYSGVYEQYF
d_gene: TRBD1; v_gene: TRBV25-1; j_gene: TRBJ2-2; CDR3aa: CASSGSGQGGIGELFF
d_gene: NA; v_gene: TRBV2; j_gene: TRBJ1-1; CDR3aa: CATAAGVYTEAFF
d_gene: TRBD1; v_gene: TRBV24-1; j_gene: TRBJ1-1; CDR3aa: CATSDGTGMNTEAFF
d_gene: TRBD1; v_gene: TRBV2; j_gene: TRBJ2-2; CDR3aa: CASSGTGPGELFF
d_gene: NA; v_gene: TRBV5-4; j_gene: TRBJ1-2; CDR3aa: CASSLGQVRGYTF
d_gene: NA; v_gene: TRBV5-1; j_gene: TRBJ1-5; CDR3aa: CASSLEHSNQPQHF
d_gene: NA; v_gene: TRBV14; j_gene: TRBJ2-1; CDR3aa: CASSQVTSSDNEQFF
d_gene: NA; v_gene: TRBV5-1; j_gene: TRBJ1-3; CDR3aa: CASSLDNSQGSGNTIYF
d_gene: NA; v_gene: TRBV7-2; j_gene: TRBJ2-7; CDR3aa: CASSPNRGGRGQYF
d_gene: TRBD1; v_gene: TRBV28; j_gene: TRBJ1-2; CDR3aa: CASAPDRIYGYTF
d_gene: TRBD1; v_gene: TRBV7-2; j_gene: TRBJ2-1; CDR3aa: CASSRGTGWGEQFF
d_gene: NA; v_gene: TRBV19; j_gene: TRBJ1-1; CDR3aa: CASAAGRLNTEAFF
d_gene: NA; v_gene: TRBV25-1; j_gene: TRBJ1-2; CDR3aa: CASRRQVGYGYTF
d_gene: NA; v_gene: TRBV7-2; j_gene: TRBJ1-5; CDR3aa: CASSLAGGRGSNQPQHF
d_gene: TRBD2; v_gene: TRBV2; j_gene: TRBJ2-1; CDR3aa: CASSSTSGGGFF
d_gene: NA; v_gene: TRBV21-1; j_gene: TRBJ1-3; CDR3aa: CASSKRLNRQDTIYF
d_gene: TRBD2; v_gene: TRBV7-9; j_gene: TRBJ2-1; CDR3aa: CASLLGGANEQFF
d_gene: TRBD1; v_gene: TRBV18; j_gene: TRBJ2-7; CDR3aa: CASYPGQGPWYF
d_gene: NA; v_gene: TRBV7-7; j_gene: TRBJ1-5; CDR3aa: CASSAEKRDQPQHF
d_gene: TRBD1; v_gene: TRBV5-1; j_gene: TRBJ1-2; CDR3aa: CASSFRQGSYGYTF
d_gene: NA; v_gene: TRBV5-1; j_gene: TRBJ1-1; CDR3aa: CASSSNRAMNTEAFF
d_gene: NA; v_gene: TRBV3-1/TRBV3-2; j_gene: TRBJ2-7; CDR3aa: CASSQGPTVSYEQYF
d_gene: TRBD2; v_gene: TRBV5-1; j_gene: TRBJ2-5; CDR3aa: CASSAGLAGGETQYF
d_gene: NA; v_gene: TRBV19; j_gene: TRBJ1-5; CDR3aa: CASSIGAGGNQPQHF
d_gene: TRBD1; v_gene: TRBV29-1; j_gene: TRBJ2-3; CDR3aa: CSVEQGAVADTQYF
d_gene: NA; v_gene: TRBV7-2; j_gene: TRBJ2-3; CDR3aa: CASSPNPQAATQYF
d_gene: NA; v_gene: TRBV5-1; j_gene: TRBJ2-7; CDR3aa: CASSSGHSSYEQYF
d_gene: TRBD1; v_gene: TRBV19; j_gene: TRBJ1-5; CDR3aa: CASSPLTGNQPQHF
d_gene: TRBD2; v_gene: TRBV5-4; j_gene: TRBJ2-7; CDR3aa: CASSFSGTRRAYEQYF
d_gene: NA; v_gene: TRBV7-9; j_gene: TRBJ1-6; CDR3aa: CASSRFLSGVSPLHF
d_gene: TRBD1; v_gene: TRBV6-5; j_gene: TRBJ2-2; CDR3aa: CASSYETGMTGELFF
d_gene: TRBD1; v_gene: TRBV6-1; j_gene: TRBJ2-7; CDR3aa: CASSDAGQGRGEQYF
d_gene: TRBD1; v_gene: TRBV4-3; j_gene: TRBJ1-2; CDR3aa: CASSQDGTGTSNYGYTF
d_gene: NA; v_gene: TRBV7-9; j_gene: TRBJ2-7; CDR3aa: CASSRVTYEQYF
d_gene: NA; v_gene: TRBV4-3; j_gene: TRBJ1-5; CDR3aa: CASSQVGRGVQPQHF
d_gene: TRBD1; v_gene: TRBV24-1; j_gene: TRBJ2-1; CDR3aa: CATSGTGGSHNEQFF
d_gene: NA; v_gene: TRBV28; j_gene: TRBJ2-3; CDR3aa: CASSFYGPGDTQYF
d_gene: TRBD2; v_gene: TRBV27; j_gene: TRBJ2-1; CDR3aa: CASSLGTNNEQFF
d_gene: NA; v_gene: TRBV7-6; j_gene: TRBJ1-1; CDR3aa: CASSLPSLGRAEAFF
d_gene: NA; v_gene: TRBV12-2; j_gene: TRBJ1-1; CDR3aa: CASRPNPLEGWDTEAFF
d_gene: TRBD1; v_gene: TRBV10-2; j_gene: TRBJ2-7; CDR3aa: CASRTTGGSYEQYF
d_gene: TRBD2; v_gene: TRBV3-1/TRBV3-2; j_gene: TRBJ2-7; CDR3aa: CASSHPGLTAYEQYF
d_gene: TRBD1; v_gene: TRBV9; j_gene: TRBJ2-7; CDR3aa: CASSVGGTGGYEQYF
d_gene: NA; v_gene: TRBV7-2; j_gene: TRBJ2-3; CDR3aa: CASSPYRRGDATQYF
d_gene: NA; v_gene: TRBV5-1; j_gene: TRBJ2-2; CDR3aa: CASSRPGSGNTGELFF
d_gene: NA; v_gene: TRBV2; j_gene: TRBJ1-2; CDR3aa: CASRDPRKPANYGYTF
d_gene: TRBD1; v_gene: TRBV7-9; j_gene: TRBJ1-1; CDR3aa: CASRDRGRRNEAFF
d_gene: NA; v_gene: TRBV29-1; j_gene: TRBJ2-1; CDR3aa: CSVDAGRVYNEQFF
d_gene: TRBD1; v_gene: TRBV15; j_gene: TRBJ1-3; CDR3aa: CATSREATGITGNTIYF
d_gene: NA; v_gene: TRBV4-3; j_gene: TRBJ1-2; CDR3aa: CASSQDLTASYGYTF
d_gene: TRBD1; v_gene: TRBV7-8; j_gene: TRBJ1-3; CDR3aa: CASSYRGSGNTIYF
d_gene: TRBD1; v_gene: TRBV14; j_gene: TRBJ2-7; CDR3aa: CASSQAGGYEQYF
d_gene: TRBD1; v_gene: TRBV29-1; j_gene: TRBJ1-2; CDR3aa: CSVATGAYGYTF
d_gene: NA; v_gene: TRBV6-2/TRBV6-3; j_gene: TRBJ1-5; CDR3aa: CASSYVGGQPQHF
d_gene: NA; v_gene: TRBV2; j_gene: TRBJ1-2; CDR3aa: CASTFLGPHDVYGYTF
d_gene: NA; v_gene: TRBV4-1; j_gene: TRBJ1-1; CDR3aa: CASSHQGSEAFF